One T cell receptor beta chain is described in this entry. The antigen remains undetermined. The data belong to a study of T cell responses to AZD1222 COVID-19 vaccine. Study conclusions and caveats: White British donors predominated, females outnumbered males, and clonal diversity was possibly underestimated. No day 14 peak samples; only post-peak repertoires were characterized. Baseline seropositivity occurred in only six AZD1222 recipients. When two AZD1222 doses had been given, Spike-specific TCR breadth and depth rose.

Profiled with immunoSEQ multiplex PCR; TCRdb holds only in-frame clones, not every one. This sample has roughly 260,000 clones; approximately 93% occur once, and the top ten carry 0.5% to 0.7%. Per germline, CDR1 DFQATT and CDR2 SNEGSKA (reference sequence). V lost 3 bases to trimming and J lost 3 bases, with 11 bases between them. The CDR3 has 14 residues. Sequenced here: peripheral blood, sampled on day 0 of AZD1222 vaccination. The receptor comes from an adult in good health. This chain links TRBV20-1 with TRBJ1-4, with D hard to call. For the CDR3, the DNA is TGCAGTGCTAGTTTGGCAGTCTCTAATGAAAAACTGTTTTTT. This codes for CSASLAVSNEKLFF.